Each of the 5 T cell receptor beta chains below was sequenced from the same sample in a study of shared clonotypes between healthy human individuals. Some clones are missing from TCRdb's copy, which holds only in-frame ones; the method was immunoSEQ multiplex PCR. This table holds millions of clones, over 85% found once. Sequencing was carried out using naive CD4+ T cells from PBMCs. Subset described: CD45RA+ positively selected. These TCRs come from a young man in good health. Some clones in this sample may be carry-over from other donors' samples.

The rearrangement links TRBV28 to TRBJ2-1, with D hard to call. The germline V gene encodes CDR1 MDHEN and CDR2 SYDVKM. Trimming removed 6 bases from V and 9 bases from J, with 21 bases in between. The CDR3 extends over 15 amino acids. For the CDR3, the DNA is TGTGCCAGCAGCCCACTAAATCGGGCCCTCAGTGAGCAGTTCTTC. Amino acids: CASSPLNRALSEQFF.

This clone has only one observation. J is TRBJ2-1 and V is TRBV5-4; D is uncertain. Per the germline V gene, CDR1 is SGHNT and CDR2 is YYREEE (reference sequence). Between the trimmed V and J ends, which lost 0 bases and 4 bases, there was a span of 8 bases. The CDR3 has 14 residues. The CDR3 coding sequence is TGTGCCAGCAGCTTGGGTTCAAAGTACAATGAGCAGTTCTTC. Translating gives CASSLGSKYNEQFF.

CDR3 sequence (DNA): TGTGCCAGCAGCCCCGCACAGGAACCCTACAATGAGCAGTTCTTC. Amino acid sequence: CASSPAQEPYNEQFF. The J gene is TRBJ2-1, the V gene TRBV4-2, with D possibly being TRBD1 (5 bases). The CDR3 has 15 amino acids. V lost 4 bases and J lost 2, with 12 bases in between. Germline V gene data show CDR1 as LGHNA and CDR2 as YNFKEQ.

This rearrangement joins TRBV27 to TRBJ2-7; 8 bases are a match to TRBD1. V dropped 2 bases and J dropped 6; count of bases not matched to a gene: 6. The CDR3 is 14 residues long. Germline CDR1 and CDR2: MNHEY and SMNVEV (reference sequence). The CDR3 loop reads CASSLRTGLGEQYF. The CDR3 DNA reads TGTGCCAGCAGTTTACGGACAGGGTTGGGCGAGCAGTACTTC.

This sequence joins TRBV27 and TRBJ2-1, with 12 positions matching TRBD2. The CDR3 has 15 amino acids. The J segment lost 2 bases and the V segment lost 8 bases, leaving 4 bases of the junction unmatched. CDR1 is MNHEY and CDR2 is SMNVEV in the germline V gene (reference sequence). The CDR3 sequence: CASGRTSGTYNEQFF. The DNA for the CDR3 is TGTGCCAGCGGCCGGACTAGCGGGACCTACAATGAGCAGTTCTTC.